Listed below are T cell receptor beta chains from one sample, sequenced in a study of cytomegalovirus exposure and HLA in healthy donors. Method: immunoSEQ multiplex PCR; TCRdb's copy keeps in-frame clones and lacks some. The listing contains some 44,000 clones. Sequenced material: PBMCs. These receptors originate from a woman aged 25 to 39 in good health and CMV-seronegative. Each CDR3 is given without its conserved first and last residue. The order of the fields is V gene, CDR3 protein.

v_call: TRBV9; cdr3_aa: ASSVASGGWNTIY
v_call: TRBV5-1; cdr3_aa: ASSFAATNEKLF
v_call: TRBV18; cdr3_aa: ASSTRQGLQPQH
v_call: TRBV19; cdr3_aa: ASSQTSGSLSEQY
v_call: TRBV7-9; cdr3_aa: ASSVADRWTADTQY
v_call: TRBV30; cdr3_aa: AWSVSSGSYGANVLT
v_call: TRBV7-6; cdr3_aa: ASSLDLRVSSYEQY
v_call: TRBV28; cdr3_aa: ASSSLRGAVGGNTIY
v_call: TRBV5-4; cdr3_aa: ASSNSGDGYT
v_call: TRBV11-2; cdr3_aa: ASSLVQGAETQY
v_call: TRBV28; cdr3_aa: ASSSGQARETQY
v_call: TRBV29-1; cdr3_aa: SAQRGGKYNEQF
v_call: TRBV4-1; cdr3_aa: ASSLGGTLSTDTQY
v_call: TRBV6-6; cdr3_aa: ASRTLGQHYEQY
v_call: TRBV18; cdr3_aa: ASSLRDSYEQY
v_call: TRBV28; cdr3_aa: AITRIGTGNTIY
v_call: TRBV9; cdr3_aa: ASSALARGMNTEAF
v_call: TRBV9; cdr3_aa: ASSVSGTGVEQY
v_call: TRBV4-2; cdr3_aa: ASSQDQGAGANVLT
v_call: TRBV7-9; cdr3_aa: ASTTSFRGNTEAF
v_call: TRBV28; cdr3_aa: ASSLNEKLF
v_call: TRBV13; cdr3_aa: ASSWGLDTDTQY
v_call: TRBV6-6; cdr3_aa: ASSYSRHGTGELF
v_call: TRBV7-3; cdr3_aa: ASSLDRRQTQY
v_call: TRBV4-2; cdr3_aa: ASSQASLAKETQY
v_call: TRBV20-1; cdr3_aa: SASRGPEQY
v_call: TRBV7-3; cdr3_aa: ASSSGPAEQY
v_call: TRBV7-9; cdr3_aa: ASSLAAVPTEPQH
v_call: TRBV7-8; cdr3_aa: ASSLIYGGNQPQH
v_call: TRBV6-5; cdr3_aa: ASRGEGNEKLF
v_call: TRBV5-4; cdr3_aa: ASSSVTGLLSGELF
v_call: TRBV30; cdr3_aa: AWSTANEKLF
v_call: TRBV15; cdr3_aa: ATSRSQTETQY
v_call: TRBV19; cdr3_aa: ASSGGLRDIQY
v_call: TRBV7-2; cdr3_aa: ASTREPSYEQY
v_call: TRBV19; cdr3_aa: ASNGRTAADGYT
v_call: TRBV6-6; cdr3_aa: ASSLGQREKLF
v_call: TRBV6-6; cdr3_aa: ASSQTGNTEAF
v_call: TRBV2; cdr3_aa: ASHDLQGAAGNTIY
v_call: TRBV18; cdr3_aa: ASSREVYEQY
v_call: TRBV4-1; cdr3_aa: ASSQGRETGGELF
v_call: TRBV7-2; cdr3_aa: ASSSGPSIYEQY
v_call: TRBV10-1; cdr3_aa: ASSELRGGTDTQY
v_call: TRBV9; cdr3_aa: ASSVGSSTYEQY
v_call: TRBV19; cdr3_aa: ASSAGTEAF
v_call: TRBV6-1; cdr3_aa: ASSELGRGSRGYT
v_call: TRBV19; cdr3_aa: ASSPLDLGQPQH